This TCR beta chain was recorded in a study of spatial heterogeneity in lung cancer (dated by TCRdb to between 2019 and 2020). At the level of the whole study: Beta-chain transcripts were consistently detected in greater numbers than alpha-chain transcripts, which likely reflected higher beta-chain transcript abundance. In non-small cell lung cancer, the study made a quantitative comparison of TCR alpha and beta repertoires among multiple tumor regions, matched nontumor lung and blood. Nonsynonymous mutation counts, determined by whole-exome sequencing of tumor tissue, were related to features of the TCR repertoire. Both alpha and beta chains were TCR-sequenced in hundreds of tumor regions, around 64 matched nontumor lung samples and approximately 50 PBMC samples obtained at surgery. In the raw uncorrected reads, each unique combination of TCR and UMI appeared more than ten times on average. Beyond this particular receptor, the publication reports: Ubiquitous expanded tumor TCRs showed up in blood more often at tumor resection than at routine follow-up. Confirming at a functional level the hypothesis that regional TCRs recognize regional mutations was considered to require additional single-cell paired TCR alpha and beta sequencing.

Sample time point, as interpreted from the label and publication: sample taken at primary tumor resection. TCR sequencing used whole RNA extracted from tumor and nontumor lung tissue, or from cryopreserved PBMC samples, without cell sorting. The donors were around 69 patients from the lung TRACERx cohort who had early-stage, untreated non-small cell lung cancer. Only patients with enough RNA available from two or more tumor regions were chosen for TCR sequencing. The germline V gene specifies SGHTA as CDR1 and FQGNSA as CDR2. The cysteine opens and the phenylalanine closes a CDR3 of 16 amino acids. The retained sequence is limited to the CDR3, 48 bases, with the frame set at the first base. The V end gives up 5 bases and the J end 7 bases, leaving 13 bases in the junction not matched to a gene. Comment on this clonotype: Its antigen is still unknown. A much larger clone differs from this one at a single base, so this may be a read error.

Receptor amplification or capture employed 5' RACE. The instrument was a NextSeq 500. The TCR library protocol attached a unique molecular identifier to each TCR cDNA molecule to allow correction of PCR and sequencing errors. In the paper's pipeline: TCR identification, UMI-based error correction and CDR3 extraction were performed with Decombinator tools. TCRs above a frequency of 2 per 1,000, corresponding to the top 1% of the tumor frequency distribution, were defined as expanded. Each repertoire was subsampled 100 times to 5,000 TCRs, after which Renyi diversity was computed with the R vegan package. To build CDR3 similarity networks, amino acid triplet string-kernel similarity was used, and CDR3s were connected when their pairwise similarity was above 0.82. TCRdb cleaned the public reads at Q25 with fastp, built clones with MiXCR and kept in-frame beta chains. When rows share a CDR3 protein, they turn into one entry using the most common DNA and genes. These V and J calls rely on TCRdb rather than the paper's analysis. Across this sample there are about 50,000 distinct CDR3 sequences, with roughly 7.2% seen only once. The top ten hold approximately 13% of the sample.

The sequence is built from TRBV7-2 and TRBJ1-5; 8 central nucleotides agree with TRBD1. The sample here was PBMCs, taken at surgery. The sequence came from a female donor with early-stage non-small cell lung cancer. The CDR3 amino acid sequence is: CASSPRTGQGKQPQHF. Read as DNA, the sequence is TGTGCCAGCAGCCCGAGGACAGGGCAAGGAAAGCAGCCCCAGCATTTT.